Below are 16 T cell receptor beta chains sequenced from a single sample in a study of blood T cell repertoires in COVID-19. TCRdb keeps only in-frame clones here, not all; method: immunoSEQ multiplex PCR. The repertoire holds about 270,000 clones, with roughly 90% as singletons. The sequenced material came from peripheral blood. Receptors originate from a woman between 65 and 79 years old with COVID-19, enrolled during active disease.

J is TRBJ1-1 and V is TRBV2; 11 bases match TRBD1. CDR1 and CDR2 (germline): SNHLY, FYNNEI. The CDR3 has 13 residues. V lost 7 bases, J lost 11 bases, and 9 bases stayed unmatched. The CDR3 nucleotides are TGTGCCAGCATCACCATGGGACAGGGGGAGGCTTTCTTT. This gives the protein CASITMGQGEAFF. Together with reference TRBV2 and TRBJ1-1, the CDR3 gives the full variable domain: EPEVTQTPSHQVTQMGQEVILRCVPISNHLYFYWYRQILGQKVEFLVSFYNNEISEKSEIFDDQFSVERPDGSNFTLKIRSTKLEDSAMYFCASITMGQGEAFFGQGTRLTVV.

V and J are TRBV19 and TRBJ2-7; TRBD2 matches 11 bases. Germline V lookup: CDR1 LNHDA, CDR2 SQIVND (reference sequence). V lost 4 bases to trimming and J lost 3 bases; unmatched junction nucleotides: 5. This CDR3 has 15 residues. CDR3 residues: CASSRGTSGGYEQYF. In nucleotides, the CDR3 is TGTGCCAGTAGTAGAGGAACTAGCGGGGGCTACGAGCAGTACTTC.

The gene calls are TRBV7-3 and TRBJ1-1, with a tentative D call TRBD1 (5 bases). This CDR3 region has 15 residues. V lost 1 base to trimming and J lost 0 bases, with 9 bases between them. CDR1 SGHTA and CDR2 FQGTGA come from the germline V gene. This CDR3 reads CASSLRGSMNTEAFF. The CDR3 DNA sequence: TGTGCCAGCAGCTTAAGGGGCAGCATGAACACTGAAGCTTTCTTT.

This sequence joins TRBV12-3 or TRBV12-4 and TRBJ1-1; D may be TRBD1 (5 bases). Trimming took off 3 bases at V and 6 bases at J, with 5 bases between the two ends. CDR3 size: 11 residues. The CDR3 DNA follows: TGTGCCAGCAGTTTGACAGCTGAAGCTTTCTTT. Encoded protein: CASSLTAEAFF.

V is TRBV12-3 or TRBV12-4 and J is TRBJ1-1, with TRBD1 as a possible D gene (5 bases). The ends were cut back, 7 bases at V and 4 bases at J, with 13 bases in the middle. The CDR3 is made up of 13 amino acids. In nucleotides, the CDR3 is TGTGCCAGCACCCTAGGAGGGACCACTGAAGCTTTCTTT. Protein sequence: CASTLGGTTEAFF.

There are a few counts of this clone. The CDR3 is CASRLATGGLAFF. The CDR3 DNA reads as TGTGCCAGCAGGTTGGCCACGGGTGGGTTGGCTTTCTTT. The J gene is TRBJ1-1, the V gene TRBV28, with D unresolved. Per the germline V gene, CDR1 is MDHEN and CDR2 is SYDVKM. Trimming shortened V by 6 bases and J by 11 bases, and 19 bases separated the two germline ends. CDR3 size: 13 residues. The full variable domain, its missing parts supplied by reference TRBV28 and TRBJ1-1, is DVKVTQSSRYLVKRTGEKVFLECVQDMDHENMFWYRQDPGLGLRLIYFSYDVKMKEKGDIPEGYSVSREKKERFSLILESASTNQTSMYLCASRLATGGLAFFGQGTRLTVV.

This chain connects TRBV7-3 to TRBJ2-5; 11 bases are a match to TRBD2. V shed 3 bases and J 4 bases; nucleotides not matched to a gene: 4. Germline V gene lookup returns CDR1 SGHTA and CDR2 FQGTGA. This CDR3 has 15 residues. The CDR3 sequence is CASSFSGGAVETQYF. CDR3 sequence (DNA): TGTGCCAGCAGCTTTAGCGGGGGGGCCGTAGAGACCCAGTACTTC.

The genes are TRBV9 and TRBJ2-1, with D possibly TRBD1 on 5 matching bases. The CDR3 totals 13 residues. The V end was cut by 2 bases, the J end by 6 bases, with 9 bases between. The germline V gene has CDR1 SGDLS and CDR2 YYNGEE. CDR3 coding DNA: TGTGCCAGCAGCGTCGACAGTGCCAATGAGCAGTTCTTC. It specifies CASSVDSANEQFF.

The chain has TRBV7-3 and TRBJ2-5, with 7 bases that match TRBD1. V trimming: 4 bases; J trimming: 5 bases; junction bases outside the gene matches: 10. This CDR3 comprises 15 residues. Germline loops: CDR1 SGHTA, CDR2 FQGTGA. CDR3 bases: TGTGCCAGCAGCTCTTCCGGGACAGAGGGGGAGACCCAGTACTTC. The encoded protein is CASSSSGTEGETQYF. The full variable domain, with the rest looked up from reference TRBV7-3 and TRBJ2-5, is GAGVSQTPSNKVTEKGKYVELRCDPISGHTALYWYRQSLGQGPEFLIYFQGTGAADDSGLPNDRFFAVRPEGSVSTLKIQRTERGDSAVYLCASSSSGTEGETQYFGPGTRLLVL.

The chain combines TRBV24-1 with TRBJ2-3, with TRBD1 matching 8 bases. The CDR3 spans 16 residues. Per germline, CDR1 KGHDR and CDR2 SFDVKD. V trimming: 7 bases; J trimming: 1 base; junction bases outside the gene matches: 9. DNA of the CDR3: TGTGCCACCAGCCCCGGACAGGGTTGGGGCACAGATACGCAGTATTTT. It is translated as CATSPGQGWGTDTQYF.

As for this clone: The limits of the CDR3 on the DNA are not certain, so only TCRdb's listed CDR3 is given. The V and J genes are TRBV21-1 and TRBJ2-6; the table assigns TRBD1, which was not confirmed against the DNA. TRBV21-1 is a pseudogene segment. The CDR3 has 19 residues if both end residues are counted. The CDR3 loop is CASSKEGRGFGSGANVLTF.

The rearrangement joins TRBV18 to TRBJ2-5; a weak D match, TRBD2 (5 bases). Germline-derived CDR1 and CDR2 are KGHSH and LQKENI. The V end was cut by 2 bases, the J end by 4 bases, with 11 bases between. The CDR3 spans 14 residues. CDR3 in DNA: TGTGCCAGCTCACCAGAGGGCTTGGGAGAGACCCAGTACTTC. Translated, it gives CASSPEGLGETQYF.

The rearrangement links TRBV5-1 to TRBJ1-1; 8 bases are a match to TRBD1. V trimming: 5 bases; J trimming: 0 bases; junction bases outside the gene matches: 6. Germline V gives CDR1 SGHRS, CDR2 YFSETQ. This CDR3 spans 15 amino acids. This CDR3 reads CASSFQGALNTEAFF. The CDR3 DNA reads TGCGCCAGCAGTTTCCAGGGGGCCCTGAACACTGAAGCTTTCTTT. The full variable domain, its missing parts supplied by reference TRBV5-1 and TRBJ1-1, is KAGVTQTPRYLIKTRGQQVTLSCSPISGHRSVSWYQQTPGQGLQFLFEYFSETQRNKGNFPGRFSGRQFSNSRSEMNVSTLELGDSALYLCASSFQGALNTEAFFGQGTRLTVV.

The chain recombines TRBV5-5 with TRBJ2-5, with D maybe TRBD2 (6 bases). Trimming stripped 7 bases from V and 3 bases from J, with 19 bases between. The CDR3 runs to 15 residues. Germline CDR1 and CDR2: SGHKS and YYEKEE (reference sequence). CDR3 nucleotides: TGTGCCAGCGCTAACACTGGGACTTATAAAGAGACCCAGTACTTC. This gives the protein CASANTGTYKETQYF.

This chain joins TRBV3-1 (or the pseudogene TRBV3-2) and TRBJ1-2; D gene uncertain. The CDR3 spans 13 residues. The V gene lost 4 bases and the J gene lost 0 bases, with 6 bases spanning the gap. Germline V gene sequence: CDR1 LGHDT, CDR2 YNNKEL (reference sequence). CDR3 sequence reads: CASSLMSNYGYTF. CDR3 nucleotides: TGTGCCAGCAGCCTAATGTCTAACTATGGCTACACCTTC.

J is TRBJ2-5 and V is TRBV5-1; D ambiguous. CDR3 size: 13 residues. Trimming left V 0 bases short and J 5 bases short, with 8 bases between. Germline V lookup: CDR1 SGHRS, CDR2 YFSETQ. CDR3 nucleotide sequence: TGCGCCAGCAGCTTGGTTAGCACGGAGACCCAGTACTTC. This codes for CASSLVSTETQYF.